This TCR beta chain derives from a study of blood T cell repertoires in COVID-19. The trim removed 5 bases at V and 1 base at J, leaving 4 bases unmatched. The CDR3 totals 15 residues. From germline, CDR1 is SNHLY and CDR2 FYNNEI. Here immunoSEQ multiplex PCR was the method, and the copy in TCRdb shows in-frame clones only, minus some. The repertoire holds over 150,000 clones, 84% seen once, with 14% in the top ten. The specimen was peripheral blood. This sequence originates from a young man with active or convalescent COVID-19. This chain links TRBV2 with TRBJ2-3, with 9 bases lining up with TRBD2. As DNA, the CDR3 is TGTGCCAGCAGTCGAAGGACTAGCGGCACAGATACGCAGTATTTT. Its translation is CASSRRTSGTDTQYF.